These T cell receptor beta chains were read from a single sample in a study of technical replicates of blood from several donors. TCRdb's copy holds only in-frame clones and misses some; the assay was immunoSEQ multiplex PCR. Of about 88,000 clones listed, 92% were seen once; the top ten hold about 0.24%. Specimen: T cells isolated from PBMCs. Receptors were obtained from a human donor in good health. CDR3s include the opening cysteine and the closing phenylalanine or tryptophan. Fields, in order: clone size, J gene, V gene, D gene, CDR3 protein, CDR3 DNA. D genes are given only for firm matches. Clone size is shown for a subset of rows, as once, few, many or a class of expanded clone.

abundance: NA; j_gene: TRBJ2-3; v_gene: TRBV27; d_gene: TRBD2; CDR3aa: CASSLVPFSGDFTDTQYF; CDR3nt: TGTGCCAGCAGCCTGGTCCCTTTTAGCGGGGACTTCACAGATACGCAGTATTTT
abundance: NA; j_gene: TRBJ2-7; v_gene: TRBV4-1; d_gene: NA; CDR3aa: CASSQFPVARHSAYEQYF; CDR3nt: TGCGCCAGCAGCCAATTCCCCGTAGCTCGGCACTCCGCCTACGAGCAGTACTTC
abundance: NA; j_gene: TRBJ2-4; v_gene: TRBV28; d_gene: TRBD2; CDR3aa: CASKTSGRRGGKNIQYF; CDR3nt: TGTGCCAGCAAGACTAGCGGGAGGAGGGGAGGCAAAAACATTCAGTACTTC
abundance: NA; j_gene: TRBJ2-1; v_gene: TRBV28; d_gene: TRBD2; CDR3aa: CASRTSGRAVEQFF; CDR3nt: TGTGCCAGCAGGACTAGCGGGAGGGCCGTTGAGCAGTTCTTC
abundance: NA; j_gene: TRBJ1-2; v_gene: TRBV5-1; d_gene: TRBD1; CDR3aa: CASSLEGQENYGYTF; CDR3nt: TGCGCCAGCAGCTTGGAGGGACAGGAAAACTATGGCTACACCTTC
abundance: NA; j_gene: TRBJ2-1; v_gene: TRBV2; d_gene: TRBD2; CDR3aa: CASSAENLADEQFF; CDR3nt: TGTGCCAGCAGTGCCGAGAATCTAGCGGATGAGCAGTTCTTC
abundance: NA; j_gene: TRBJ1-3; v_gene: TRBV6-1; d_gene: NA; CDR3aa: CASRRGAGTGNTIYF; CDR3nt: TGTGCCAGCAGAAGGGGCGCAGGAACAGGAAACACCATATATTTT
abundance: NA; j_gene: TRBJ2-3; v_gene: TRBV28; d_gene: NA; CDR3aa: CASGAPPTDTQYF; CDR3nt: TGTGCCAGCGGGGCACCCCCCACAGATACGCAGTATTTT
abundance: NA; j_gene: TRBJ2-1; v_gene: TRBV9; d_gene: TRBD2; CDR3aa: CASSGTSGNNEQFF; CDR3nt: TGTGCCAGCAGCGGGACTAGCGGAAACAATGAGCAGTTCTTC
abundance: once; j_gene: TRBJ1-5; v_gene: TRBV6-5; d_gene: TRBD1; CDR3aa: CASSDRGRQPQHF; CDR3nt: TGTGCCAGCAGTGACAGGGGGCGGCAGCCCCAGCATTTT
abundance: NA; j_gene: TRBJ2-5; v_gene: TRBV28; d_gene: TRBD2; CDR3aa: CASSSGLAGIQETQYF; CDR3nt: TGTGCCAGCAGTTCGGGACTAGCGGGGATCCAAGAGACCCAGTACTTC
abundance: NA; j_gene: TRBJ2-7; v_gene: TRBV28; d_gene: TRBD2; CDR3aa: CATQREVHEQYF; CDR3nt: TGTGCCACACAGCGGGAAGTCCACGAGCAGTACTTC
abundance: once; j_gene: TRBJ2-7; v_gene: TRBV20-1; d_gene: NA; CDR3aa: CSATQGSEQYF; CDR3nt: TGCAGTGCTACCCAGGGTTCCGAGCAGTACTTC
abundance: NA; j_gene: TRBJ2-4; v_gene: TRBV7-8; d_gene: NA; CDR3aa: CASSFLGGELAKNIQYF; CDR3nt: TGTGCCAGCAGCTTCCTGGGAGGCGAGTTAGCCAAAAACATTCAGTACTTC
abundance: NA; j_gene: TRBJ1-2; v_gene: TRBV4-1; d_gene: TRBD1; CDR3aa: CASSPSSTGFAYGYTF; CDR3nt: TGCGCCAGCAGCCCAAGTTCGACAGGGTTCGCCTATGGCTACACCTTC
abundance: once; j_gene: TRBJ2-1; v_gene: TRBV6-5; d_gene: TRBD1; CDR3aa: CASSPGQRNEQFF; CDR3nt: TGTGCCAGCAGCCCGGGACAGAGGAATGAGCAGTTCTTC
abundance: once; j_gene: TRBJ2-7; v_gene: TRBV14; d_gene: TRBD2; CDR3aa: CASSPIRGLAGVRPYEQYF; CDR3nt: TGTGCCAGCAGCCCCATCAGGGGACTAGCGGGAGTACGACCCTACGAGCAGTACTTC
abundance: once; j_gene: TRBJ2-7; v_gene: TRBV5-1; d_gene: TRBD2; CDR3aa: CASSLEATSGSGAYEQYF; CDR3nt: TGCGCCAGCAGCTTGGAGGCGACTAGCGGGAGTGGAGCCTACGAGCAGTACTTC
abundance: NA; j_gene: TRBJ1-1; v_gene: TRBV5-6; d_gene: NA; CDR3aa: CASSLAREGNTEAFF; CDR3nt: TGTGCCAGCAGCTTGGCCAGGGAGGGGAACACTGAAGCTTTCTTT
abundance: NA; j_gene: TRBJ2-2; v_gene: TRBV11-3; d_gene: TRBD1; CDR3aa: CASSLGQGENTGELFF; CDR3nt: TGTGCCAGCAGTTTAGGACAGGGTGAGAACACCGGGGAGCTGTTTTTT
abundance: NA; j_gene: TRBJ1-1; v_gene: TRBV9; d_gene: TRBD1; CDR3aa: CASSATGQGGNTEAFF; CDR3nt: TGTGCCAGCAGCGCAACGGGACAGGGGGGAAACACTGAAGCTTTCTTT
abundance: NA; j_gene: TRBJ1-2; v_gene: TRBV28; d_gene: NA; CDR3aa: CASSYRVVNYGYTF; CDR3nt: TGTGCCAGCAGTTACAGGGTCGTTAACTATGGCTACACCTTC
abundance: NA; j_gene: TRBJ2-7; v_gene: TRBV6-5; d_gene: TRBD1; CDR3aa: CASSFQGASYEQYF; CDR3nt: TGTGCCAGCAGTTTTCAGGGGGCCTCCTACGAGCAGTACTTC
abundance: NA; j_gene: TRBJ1-6; v_gene: TRBV30; d_gene: NA; CDR3aa: CAWSASGGGSPLHF; CDR3nt: TGTGCCTGGAGTGCCTCCGGGGGAGGTTCACCCCTCCACTTT
abundance: once; j_gene: TRBJ1-4; v_gene: TRBV30; d_gene: NA; CDR3aa: CAWTLGATRKLFF; CDR3nt: TGTGCCTGGACCCTAGGAGCTACTCGCAAACTGTTTTTT
abundance: few; j_gene: TRBJ2-2; v_gene: TRBV4-1; d_gene: NA; CDR3aa: CASSPRAGGELFF; CDR3nt: TGCGCCAGCAGCCCCCGGGCGGGCGGGGAGCTGTTTTTT
abundance: NA; j_gene: TRBJ2-7; v_gene: TRBV28; d_gene: TRBD1; CDR3aa: CASSLEPRQGVYEQYF; CDR3nt: TGTGCCAGCAGTTTAGAGCCACGACAGGGGGTTTACGAGCAGTACTTC
abundance: NA; j_gene: TRBJ2-1; v_gene: TRBV7-2; d_gene: TRBD2; CDR3aa: CASSLRDYREQFF; CDR3nt: TGTGCCAGCAGCTTAAGGGACTACCGTGAGCAGTTCTTC
abundance: NA; j_gene: TRBJ2-7; v_gene: TRBV2; d_gene: TRBD2; CDR3aa: CASRRTSGGLNYEQYF; CDR3nt: TGTGCCAGCAGGAGGACTAGCGGGGGACTAAACTACGAGCAGTACTTC
abundance: NA; j_gene: TRBJ2-3; v_gene: TRBV29-1; d_gene: NA; CDR3aa: CSVEPGHPTSTDTQYF; CDR3nt: TGCAGCGTTGAACCGGGACACCCGACTTCCACAGATACGCAGTATTTT
abundance: NA; j_gene: TRBJ1-2; v_gene: TRBV30; d_gene: NA; CDR3aa: CAWSAGRGGYGYTF; CDR3nt: TGTGCCTGGAGTGCAGGCCGGGGGGGCTATGGCTACACCTTC
abundance: NA; j_gene: TRBJ2-2; v_gene: TRBV9; d_gene: NA; CDR3aa: CASSAELGAGGELFF; CDR3nt: TGTGCCAGCAGCGCCGAGTTAGGAGCTGGCGGGGAGCTGTTTTTT
abundance: NA; j_gene: TRBJ2-3; v_gene: TRBV11-2; d_gene: TRBD2; CDR3aa: CASSPLAGTNTDTQYF; CDR3nt: TGTGCCAGCAGCCCCTTAGCGGGGACTAACACAGATACGCAGTATTTT
abundance: NA; j_gene: TRBJ1-2; v_gene: TRBV6-4; d_gene: TRBD1; CDR3aa: CASRDNLGTGSYGYTF; CDR3nt: TGTGCCAGCAGGGACAACCTCGGGACAGGGTCCTATGGCTACACCTTC
abundance: NA; j_gene: TRBJ2-1; v_gene: TRBV4-2; d_gene: NA; CDR3aa: CASSQAKSRLGGGSYDEQFF; CDR3nt: TGTGCCAGCAGCCAAGCCAAATCCCGTTTAGGAGGGGGCTCCTACGATGAGCAGTTCTTC
abundance: NA; j_gene: TRBJ1-2; v_gene: TRBV28; d_gene: NA; CDR3aa: CASSLRFGQGYGYTF; CDR3nt: TGTGCCAGCAGTTTAAGGTTTGGGCAGGGTTATGGCTACACCTTC
abundance: NA; j_gene: TRBJ2-7; v_gene: TRBV28; d_gene: TRBD1; CDR3aa: CASSTRDRAYEQYF; CDR3nt: TGTGCCAGCAGTACCCGGGACAGGGCCTACGAGCAGTACTTC
abundance: NA; j_gene: TRBJ2-1; v_gene: TRBV5-1; d_gene: TRBD2; CDR3aa: CASSLGLAGANEQFF; CDR3nt: TGCGCCAGCAGCTTGGGGTTAGCGGGGGCTAATGAGCAGTTCTTC
abundance: once; j_gene: TRBJ1-2; v_gene: TRBV6-1; d_gene: TRBD1; CDR3aa: CASSEGQGGIYGYTF; CDR3nt: TGTGCCAGCAGTGAAGGACAGGGAGGCATTTATGGCTACACCTTC
abundance: NA; j_gene: TRBJ2-2; v_gene: TRBV5-4; d_gene: TRBD2; CDR3aa: CASSSVAGGLSGELFF; CDR3nt: TGTGCCAGCAGCTCCGTAGCGGGAGGGCTTTCCGGGGAGCTGTTTTTT
abundance: once; j_gene: TRBJ1-1; v_gene: TRBV30; d_gene: NA; CDR3aa: CAWSVAIRNTEAFF; CDR3nt: TGTGCCTGGAGTGTAGCCATAAGGAACACTGAAGCTTTCTTT
abundance: NA; j_gene: TRBJ1-1; v_gene: TRBV18; d_gene: NA; CDR3aa: CASSPTGRPLNTEAFF; CDR3nt: TGTGCCAGCTCACCAACAGGGAGACCTTTGAACACTGAAGCTTTCTTT
abundance: NA; j_gene: TRBJ2-5; v_gene: TRBV28; d_gene: NA; CDR3aa: CASSLLGVLETQYF; CDR3nt: TGTGCCAGCAGTTTATTAGGGGTGTTGGAGACCCAGTACTTC
abundance: NA; j_gene: TRBJ1-5; v_gene: TRBV5-6; d_gene: NA; CDR3aa: CASSGTSDGTLEDQPQHF; CDR3nt: TGTGCCAGCAGCGGAACCAGCGACGGAACCTTAGAGGATCAGCCCCAGCATTTT
abundance: NA; j_gene: TRBJ2-3; v_gene: TRBV19; d_gene: NA; CDR3aa: CASSVGTGSTDTQYF; CDR3nt: TGTGCCAGTAGTGTAGGAACCGGGAGCACAGATACGCAGTATTTT
abundance: NA; j_gene: TRBJ2-5; v_gene: TRBV25-1; d_gene: TRBD1; CDR3aa: CASSAPPSGTAKETQYF; CDR3nt: TGTGCCAGCAGTGCCCCCCCGTCCGGGACAGCAAAAGAGACCCAGTACTTC
abundance: NA; j_gene: TRBJ1-4; v_gene: TRBV2; d_gene: TRBD1; CDR3aa: CASSLDRGGRKLFF; CDR3nt: TGTGCCAGCAGCCTAGACAGGGGGGGAAGAAAACTGTTTTTT
abundance: NA; j_gene: TRBJ2-2; v_gene: TRBV19; d_gene: NA; CDR3aa: CASRHTRIMMTGELFF; CDR3nt: TGTGCCAGTAGGCATACTAGAATTATGATGACCGGGGAGCTGTTTTTT
abundance: NA; j_gene: TRBJ2-7; v_gene: TRBV6-1; d_gene: TRBD1; CDR3aa: CASSSRDSYEQYF; CDR3nt: TGTGCCAGCAGTAGCCGGGACAGCTACGAGCAGTACTTC
abundance: NA; j_gene: TRBJ1-5; v_gene: TRBV4-1; d_gene: TRBD1; CDR3aa: CASSPGGQGIFSNQPQHF; CDR3nt: TGCGCCAGCAGTCCAGGGGGACAGGGAATATTTAGCAATCAGCCCCAGCATTTT
abundance: NA; j_gene: TRBJ2-7; v_gene: TRBV30; d_gene: NA; CDR3aa: CAWSGGDPLEEYF; CDR3nt: TGTGCCTGGAGTGGGGGGGACCCGCTGGAGGAGTACTTC
abundance: NA; j_gene: TRBJ2-6; v_gene: TRBV19; d_gene: TRBD1; CDR3aa: CASSTKLTTGDAGANVLTF; CDR3nt: TGTGCCAGTAGTACCAAACTTACCACAGGGGACGCTGGGGCCAACGTCCTGACTTTC
abundance: NA; j_gene: TRBJ2-7; v_gene: TRBV28; d_gene: TRBD2; CDR3aa: CASSLGGGIYVTSYEQYF; CDR3nt: TGTGCCAGCAGTTTGGGGGGAGGGATTTACGTAACCTCCTACGAGCAGTACTTC